These T cell receptor beta chains were read from a single sample in a study of PD-L1 blockade in urothelial cancer. Produced via immunoSEQ multiplex PCR; TCRdb's table is partial and in-frame only. Among approximately 100,000 clones listed, 70% to 85% were seen once. Source: PBMCs, taken around atezolizumab (anti-PD-L1) treatment. The receptor source for this set is a man aged 50 to 59 with urothelial cancer. Both conserved end residues are part of each CDR3. A D gene is named only where the DNA matches it firmly. Clone size is not always given. Where it is, it says once, few, many or a class for expanded clones.

J gene	D gene	clone size	V gene	CDR3 DNA	CDR3 protein
TRBJ2-3	-	-	TRBV5-4	TGTGCCAGCAGCTTTAGGCAGGGGACAGATACGCAGTATTTT	CASSFRQGTDTQYF
TRBJ2-5	TRBD2	-	TRBV2	TGTGCCAGCATATTAGCGGGAGAGACCCAGTACTTC	CASILAGETQYF
TRBJ1-6	-	-	TRBV21-1	TGTGCCAGCAGCCAAATGGTCAGGGGCTGTAATAATTCACCCCTCCACTTT	CASSQMVRGCNNSPLHF
TRBJ1-5	-	-	TRBV6-6	TGTGCCAGCAGTTACTCGGGACTGGCACATGAGCCCCAGCATTTT	CASSYSGLAHEPQHF
TRBJ1-2	-	few	TRBV28	TGTGCCAGCAGTTTAGGTGGGCAGGGATCGGGCTACACCTTC	CASSLGGQGSGYTF
TRBJ1-6	-	-	TRBV30	TGTGCCTGGAGTATAGTTCGGTTCGGGAACAGCCATAGGAATTCACCCCTCCACTTT	CAWSIVRFGNSHRNSPLHF
TRBJ2-1	TRBD1	-	TRBV7-2	TGTGCCAGCCGGGACAGGGATTCCAATGAGCAGTTCTTC	CASRDRDSNEQFF
TRBJ2-2	-	-	TRBV2	TGTGCCAGCAATGCCGGGAAAGCGAACACCGGGGAGCTGCTTTTT	CASNAGKANTGELLF
TRBJ2-2	-	-	TRBV2	TGTGCCAGCAGAGGGGGGGCGGACACCGGGGAGCTGTTTTTT	CASRGGADTGELFF
TRBJ2-2	TRBD1	-	TRBV19	TGTGCCAGTAGAACAACAGGGGGCCCCACCGGGGAGCTGTTTTTT	CASRTTGGPTGELFF
TRBJ2-5	-	-	TRBV9	TGTGCCAGCAGCCCCACCCGGGGACAAGAGACCCAGTACTTC	CASSPTRGQETQYF
TRBJ2-7	-	few	TRBV5-5	TGTGCCAGCAGCTTGGTGGTAGCGGTGAGCGAGCAGTACTTC	CASSLVVAVSEQYF
TRBJ1-1	-	few	TRBV7-6	TGTGCCAGCAGCTTAGGGCAACAGAACACTGAAGCTTTCTTT	CASSLGQQNTEAFF
TRBJ2-3	TRBD2	-	TRBV2	TGTGCCAGCAGTGAAGCGCGTAGCGGGAGGGCCTCAGATACGCAGTATTTT	CASSEARSGRASDTQYF
TRBJ2-1	-	-	TRBV19	TGTGCCAGTATCGGGTACTACAATGAGCAGTTCTTC	CASIGYYNEQFF
TRBJ2-3	-	-	TRBV15	TGTGCCACCAGCAGAGGGGGCGGGACCAGCACAGATACGCAGTATTTT	CATSRGGGTSTDTQYF
TRBJ1-2	-	-	TRBV18	TGTGCCAGCTCTTTGGACAGAAACTATGGCTACACCTTC	CASSLDRNYGYTF
TRBJ2-2	-	-	TRBV19	TGTGCCAGTACTGGGCAGGGGAACACCGGGGAGCTGTTTTTT	CASTGQGNTGELFF
TRBJ1-2	TRBD1	-	TRBV28	TGTGCCAGCAGCCCGGGACAGGATAGACAAGACATACCTAGACAAAACTATGGCCACACCTTC	CASSPGQDRQDIPRQNYGHTF
TRBJ2-1	TRBD1	-	TRBV29-1	TGCAGCGTAGGTCGACAGGGACACTACAATGAGCAGTTCTTC	CSVGRQGHYNEQFF
TRBJ2-1	-	-	TRBV7-9	TGTGCCAGCAGCTTACGTGAGCAGTTCTTC	CASSLREQFF
TRBJ1-2	TRBD1	once	TRBV27	TGTGCCAGCAGTTTCAGGGACAGTGTTAACTATGGCTACACCTTC	CASSFRDSVNYGYTF
TRBJ2-1	-	-	TRBV28	TGTGCCAGTGCCGGGGAAAGCTCCTACAATGAGCAGTTCTTC	CASAGESSYNEQFF